This T cell receptor beta chain came from a study of breast tumors, draining lymph nodes, adjacent tissues. Whole-study findings and limits: Most tumor T cells seemingly derive from lymph node, then expand in tumor. Luminal-like breast cancer showed significantly higher tumor–nontumor repertoire similarity than basal-like. Data only fit, rather than demonstrated, lymph node origin of most tumor T cells. Tumor TCR diversity was below lymph nodes but above nontumor tissue.

The CDR3 has 13 residues. The germline V gene encodes CDR1 GTSNPN and CDR2 SVGIG (reference sequence). Trimming removed 2 bases from V and 6 bases from J, with 13 bases in between. TCRdb re-analysed the multiplex PCR reads in MiXCR, keeping a single row per CDR3 protein. The sample has some 21,000 distinct CDR3 sequences; approximately 49% are singletons. In regard to this clonotype: The target antigen is unknown.

The rearrangement uses TRBV30 and TRBJ1-2; D uncertain. The sequencing input was breast tumor tissue. The TCR originated in a female donor with breast cancer. Some clones in this sample may be carry-over from other donors' samples. CDR3 region: CAWSLYQENGYTF. Written as DNA, the CDR3 is TGTGCCTGGAGTCTCTACCAGGAAAATGGCTACACCTTC.